Here is one T cell receptor beta chain with its context. Its specificity is unknown. One end of the junction varies from germline; a read error may be responsible. These data originate in a study of cytomegalovirus exposure and HLA in healthy donors. Looking at the study overall: Tens of millions of unique TCRs from HLA-typed donors were held in an early release of data. Study-level results: Earlier findings revealed that most TCR beta V segments proved productive either about 87% or about 30% of the time. A list of approximately 160 TCR beta chains associated with cytomegalovirus was given. Testing in vitro showed three CMV-associated chains specific for CMV antigens.

The primer mix had 60 Vbeta and 13 Jbeta primers. Assay: immunoSEQ multiplex PCR; the TCRdb copy retains only in-frame clones and omits some. The sample holds about 140,000 clones, roughly 78% seen once. The source of this sequence is a female donor in good health and CMV-seronegative. Source material: PBMCs.

CDR3 sequence (DNA): TGTGCCAGTAGTATTGATCCGGGGAGCTATGGCTACCCCTTC. Amino acids: CASSIDPGSYGYPF. The chain has TRBV19 and TRBJ1-2; D gene ambiguous. Per germline, CDR1 LNHDA and CDR2 SQIVND (reference sequence). This CDR3 has 14 residues.